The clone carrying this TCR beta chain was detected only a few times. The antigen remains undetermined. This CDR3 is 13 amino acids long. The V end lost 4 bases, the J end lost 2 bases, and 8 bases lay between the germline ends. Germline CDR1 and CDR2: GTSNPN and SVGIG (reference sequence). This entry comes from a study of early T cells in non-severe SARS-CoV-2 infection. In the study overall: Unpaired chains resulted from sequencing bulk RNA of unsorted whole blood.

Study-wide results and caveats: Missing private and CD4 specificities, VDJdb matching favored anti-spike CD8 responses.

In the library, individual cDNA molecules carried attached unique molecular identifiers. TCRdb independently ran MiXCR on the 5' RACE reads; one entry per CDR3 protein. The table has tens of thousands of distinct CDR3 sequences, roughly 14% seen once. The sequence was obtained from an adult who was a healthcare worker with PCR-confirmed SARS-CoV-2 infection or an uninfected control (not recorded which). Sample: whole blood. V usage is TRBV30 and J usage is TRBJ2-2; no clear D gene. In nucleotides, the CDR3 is TGTGCCTGGATCCGGTTCAACACCGGGGAGCTGTTTTTT. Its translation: CAWIRFNTGELFF.